These T cell receptor beta chains were read from a single sample in a study of blood T cell repertoires in COVID-19. The method was immunoSEQ multiplex PCR; TCRdb's version includes in-frame clones alone and lacks a portion of them. This table has hundreds of thousands of clones, about 86% appearing once. Material for sequencing was peripheral blood. Every receptor here comes from a woman older than 75 with acute or convalescent COVID-19. Each CDR3 is given with its conserved first and last residue. Each record gives: D gene, J gene, V gene, clone size, CDR3 DNA, CDR3 protein. The D gene is left open where the match is weak. Size is stated for part of the rows, as once, few or many counts, or as a class when the clone is expanded.

d_gene: NA
j_gene: TRBJ2-6
v_gene: TRBV19
abundance: NA
CDR3nt: TGTGCCAGTATAAGGGGCCTCTCTGGGGCCAACGTCCTGACTTTC
CDR3aa: CASIRGLSGANVLTF

d_gene: TRBD1
j_gene: TRBJ2-1
v_gene: TRBV4-1
abundance: once
CDR3nt: TGCGCCAGCAGCCAAGGAGCCCTCGGGACAGGGCCCAATGAGCAGTTCTTC
CDR3aa: CASSQGALGTGPNEQFF

d_gene: NA
j_gene: TRBJ1-2
v_gene: TRBV7-3
abundance: NA
CDR3nt: TGTGCCAGCAGCTTAACGGGCGGGACTAACTATGGCTACACCTTC
CDR3aa: CASSLTGGTNYGYTF

d_gene: TRBD1
j_gene: TRBJ2-1
v_gene: TRBV19
abundance: NA
CDR3nt: TGTGCCAGTAGTATTGGAGGGACAGGAGCCTACAATGAGCAGTTCTTC
CDR3aa: CASSIGGTGAYNEQFF

d_gene: NA
j_gene: TRBJ2-4
v_gene: TRBV6-2/TRBV6-3
abundance: NA
CDR3nt: TGTGCCAGCAGTCGACCCGCGGAGGTTACCAAAAACATTCAGTACTTC
CDR3aa: CASSRPAEVTKNIQYF

d_gene: TRBD1
j_gene: TRBJ2-1
v_gene: TRBV10-2
abundance: NA
CDR3nt: TGCGCCAGCAGTGTCCCTTCGACAGGGGGCGGTGAGCAGTTCTTC
CDR3aa: CASSVPSTGGGEQFF

d_gene: NA
j_gene: TRBJ2-7
v_gene: TRBV6-5
abundance: NA
CDR3nt: TGTGCCAGCAGCCTCGGACAGATACTCTACGAGCAGTACTTC
CDR3aa: CASSLGQILYEQYF

d_gene: NA
j_gene: TRBJ1-6
v_gene: TRBV11-2
abundance: NA
CDR3nt: TGTGCCAGCAGCTTAGGACTGTATAATTCACCCCTCCACTTT
CDR3aa: CASSLGLYNSPLHF

d_gene: TRBD1
j_gene: TRBJ1-5
v_gene: TRBV28
abundance: few
CDR3nt: TGTGCCAGCAGCTCCCTAGGGACAGATAAGGAACCCCAGCATTTT
CDR3aa: CASSSLGTDKEPQHF

d_gene: TRBD2
j_gene: TRBJ2-7
v_gene: TRBV5-4
abundance: NA
CDR3nt: TGTGCCAGCAGCGGCGGGACTAGCAGCGAGCAGTACTTC
CDR3aa: CASSGGTSSEQYF

d_gene: TRBD1
j_gene: TRBJ2-7
v_gene: TRBV15
abundance: NA
CDR3nt: TGTGCCACCAGCAGAGACAGGGGGCTATCCTACGAGCAGTACTTC
CDR3aa: CATSRDRGLSYEQYF

d_gene: NA
j_gene: TRBJ1-2
v_gene: TRBV6-5
abundance: once
CDR3nt: TGTGCCAGCAGTTACGGAGCAAACTATGGCTACACCTTC
CDR3aa: CASSYGANYGYTF

d_gene: NA
j_gene: TRBJ1-2
v_gene: TRBV5-1
abundance: NA
CDR3nt: TGCGCCAGCAGCGTTGCGGGGGCGCGGGGCTACACCTTC
CDR3aa: CASSVAGARGYTF

d_gene: TRBD1
j_gene: TRBJ1-1
v_gene: TRBV11-1
abundance: few
CDR3nt: TGTGCCAGCAGCTTCCGGACAGGGGGGAACACTGAAGCTTTCTTT
CDR3aa: CASSFRTGGNTEAFF

d_gene: NA
j_gene: TRBJ1-5
v_gene: TRBV19
abundance: NA
CDR3nt: TGTGCCAGTAGTATGCAGGGGTCGGGCAATCAGCCCCAGCATTTT
CDR3aa: CASSMQGSGNQPQHF

d_gene: NA
j_gene: TRBJ2-7
v_gene: TRBV7-9
abundance: NA
CDR3nt: TGTGCCAGCAGCGCCCGAGGCCCCCGGGATTACTACGAGCAGTACTTC
CDR3aa: CASSARGPRDYYEQYF

d_gene: NA
j_gene: TRBJ2-5
v_gene: TRBV7-9
abundance: NA
CDR3nt: TGTGCCAGCAGCCGGGGAGGGGGGCTCCAAGAGACCCAGTACTTC
CDR3aa: CASSRGGGLQETQYF

d_gene: TRBD2
j_gene: TRBJ2-1
v_gene: TRBV6-2/TRBV6-3
abundance: NA
CDR3nt: TGTGCCAGCAGTTCGACAGCGGGGGGGAAACACAATGAGCAGTTCTTC
CDR3aa: CASSSTAGGKHNEQFF

d_gene: TRBD2
j_gene: TRBJ2-3
v_gene: TRBV5-4
abundance: NA
CDR3nt: TGTGCCAGCAGGCCTCGGGGGGGCCCCCATACGCAGTATTTT
CDR3aa: CASRPRGGPHTQYF

d_gene: NA
j_gene: TRBJ2-3
v_gene: TRBV7-8
abundance: NA
CDR3nt: TGTGCCAGCAGCCTCTATCCCGATACGCAGTATTTT
CDR3aa: CASSLYPDTQYF

d_gene: NA
j_gene: TRBJ1-6
v_gene: TRBV6-5
abundance: many
CDR3nt: TGTGCCAGCAGTTACGAGAGCGTTTTTTCACCCCTCCACTTT
CDR3aa: CASSYESVFSPLHF

d_gene: TRBD1
j_gene: TRBJ1-3
v_gene: TRBV3-1/TRBV3-2
abundance: NA
CDR3nt: TGTGCCAGCAGCCACTTTACAGGGGGAGGAAACACCATATATTTT
CDR3aa: CASSHFTGGGNTIYF